This T cell receptor (beta chain) was documented in a study of T-cell memory formation after mild COVID-19. Whole-study findings and limits: Later expanders leaned toward CD4+, whereas clones contracting from day 15 to 85 were balanced CD4/CD8. That cross-reactive memory joined was suggested by some responding clones appearing in pre-infection memory.

TCRdb redid the calling of the 5' RACE reads with MiXCR, one entry per CDR3 protein. Of around 300,000 distinct CDR3 sequences listed, about 20% are singletons. Notes on this clonotype: Its target is unknown.

Germline V gives CDR1 MGHRA, CDR2 YSYEKL. The CDR3 length is 18 residues. V lost 3 bases and J lost 2, with 21 bases in between. This chain links TRBV4-1 with TRBJ2-3; perhaps TRBD2 as D (5 bases). Sequencing used PBMCs or a T cell subset sorted from them (not recorded which). This clonotype was sampled from a man aged 18 to 29 who had mild COVID-19 (a few samples of this study predate the infection). Cell type and time point are not known. CDR3 region: CASSQREWGSKITDTQYF. In nucleotides, the CDR3 is TGCGCCAGCAGCCAGAGGGAGTGGGGATCTAAGATCACAGATACGCAGTATTTT.